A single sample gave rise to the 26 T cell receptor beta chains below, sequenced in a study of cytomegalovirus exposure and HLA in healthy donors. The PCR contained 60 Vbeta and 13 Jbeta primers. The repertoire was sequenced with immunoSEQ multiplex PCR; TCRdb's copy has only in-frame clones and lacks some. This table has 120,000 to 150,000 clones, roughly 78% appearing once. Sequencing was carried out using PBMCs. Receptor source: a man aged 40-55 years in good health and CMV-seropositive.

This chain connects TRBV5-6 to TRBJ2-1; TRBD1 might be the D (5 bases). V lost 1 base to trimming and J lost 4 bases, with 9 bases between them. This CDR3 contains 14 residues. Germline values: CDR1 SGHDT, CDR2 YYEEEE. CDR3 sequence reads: CASSLRGRYNEQFF. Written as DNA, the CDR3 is TGTGCCAGCAGCTTGAGGGGTCGTTACAATGAGCAGTTCTTC.

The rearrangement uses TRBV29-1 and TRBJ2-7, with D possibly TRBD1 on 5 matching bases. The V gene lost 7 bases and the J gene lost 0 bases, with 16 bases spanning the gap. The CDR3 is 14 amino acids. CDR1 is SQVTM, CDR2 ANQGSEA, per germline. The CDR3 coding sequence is TGCAGCGCCATTGCAGGGTCATTCTCCTACGAGCAGTACTTC. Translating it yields CSAIAGSFSYEQYF.

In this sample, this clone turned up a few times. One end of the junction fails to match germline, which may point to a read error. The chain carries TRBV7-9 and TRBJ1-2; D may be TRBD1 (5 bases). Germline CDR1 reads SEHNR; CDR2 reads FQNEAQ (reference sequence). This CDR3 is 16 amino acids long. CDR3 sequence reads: CSSSLGATLQGYGYTF. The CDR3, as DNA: TGTTCCAGCAGCTTAGGCGCTACACTTCAGGGTTATGGCTACACCTTC.

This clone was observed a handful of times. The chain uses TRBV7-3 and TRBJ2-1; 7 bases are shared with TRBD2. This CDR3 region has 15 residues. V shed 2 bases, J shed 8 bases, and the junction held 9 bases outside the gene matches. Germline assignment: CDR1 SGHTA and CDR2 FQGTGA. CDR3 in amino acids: CASSLGVREGDEQFF. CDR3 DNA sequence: TGTGCCAGCAGCTTAGGGGTCAGGGAGGGAGATGAGCAGTTCTTC.

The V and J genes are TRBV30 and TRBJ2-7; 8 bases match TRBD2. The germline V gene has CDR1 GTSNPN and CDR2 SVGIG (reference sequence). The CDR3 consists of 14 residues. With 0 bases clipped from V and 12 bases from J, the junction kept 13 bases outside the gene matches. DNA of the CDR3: TGTGCCTGGAGTGTGAGCGGGGGACCGCTGGGTTCGTACTTC. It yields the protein CAWSVSGGPLGSYF.

In DNA form, the CDR3 reads TGTGCCACCAGCAGAGAGGGGACAGGGGCAAATGGTGGCTACACCTTC. Protein product: CATSREGTGANGGYTF. V and J are TRBV15 and TRBJ1-2; TRBD1 matches 10 bases. Trimming cost V 0 bases and J 7 bases; bases outside gene matches: 8. The CDR3 contains 16 residues. Germline CDR1 reads LNHNV; CDR2 reads YYDKDF (reference sequence).

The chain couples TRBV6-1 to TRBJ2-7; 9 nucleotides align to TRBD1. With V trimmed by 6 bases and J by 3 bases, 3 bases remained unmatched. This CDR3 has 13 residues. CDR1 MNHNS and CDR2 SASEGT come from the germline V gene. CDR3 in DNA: TGTGCCAGCAGCGGGACAGGGCTCTACGAGCAGTACTTC. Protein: CASSGTGLYEQYF.

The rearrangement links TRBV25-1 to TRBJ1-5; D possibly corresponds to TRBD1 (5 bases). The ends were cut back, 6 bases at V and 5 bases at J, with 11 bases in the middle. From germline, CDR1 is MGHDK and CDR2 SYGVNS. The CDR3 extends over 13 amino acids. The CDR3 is CASSRGNHQPQHF. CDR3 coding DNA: TGTGCCAGCAGCCGGGGGAATCATCAGCCCCAGCATTTT.

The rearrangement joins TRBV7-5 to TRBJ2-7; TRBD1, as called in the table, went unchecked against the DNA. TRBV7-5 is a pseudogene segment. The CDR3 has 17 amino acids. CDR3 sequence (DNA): TGTGTCAGAAGCTTACTTATCTTGGGCAACCCTAACTACGAGCAGTACTTC. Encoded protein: CVRSLLILGNPNYEQYF.

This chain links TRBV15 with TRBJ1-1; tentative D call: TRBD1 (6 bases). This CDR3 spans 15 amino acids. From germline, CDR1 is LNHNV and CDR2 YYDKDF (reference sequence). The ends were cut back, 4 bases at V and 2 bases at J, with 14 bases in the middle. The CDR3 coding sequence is TGTGCCACCAGCACCCAAGGGGGGGCTAACACTGAAGCTTTCTTT. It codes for CATSTQGGANTEAFF.

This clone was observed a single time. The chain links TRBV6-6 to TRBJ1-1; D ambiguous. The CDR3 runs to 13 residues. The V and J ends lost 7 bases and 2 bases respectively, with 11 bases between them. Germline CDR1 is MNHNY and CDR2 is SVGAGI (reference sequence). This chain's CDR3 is CASKSFLNTEAFF. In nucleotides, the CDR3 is TGTGCCAGCAAATCTTTCTTAAACACTGAAGCTTTCTTT.

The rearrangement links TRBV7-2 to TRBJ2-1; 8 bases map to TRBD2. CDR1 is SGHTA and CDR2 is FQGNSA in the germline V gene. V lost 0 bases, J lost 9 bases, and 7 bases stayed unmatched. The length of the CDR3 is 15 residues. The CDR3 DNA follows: TGTGCCAGCAGCTTAGCGAGCGGGAGTTACGTTGAGCAGTTCTTC. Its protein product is CASSLASGSYVEQFF.

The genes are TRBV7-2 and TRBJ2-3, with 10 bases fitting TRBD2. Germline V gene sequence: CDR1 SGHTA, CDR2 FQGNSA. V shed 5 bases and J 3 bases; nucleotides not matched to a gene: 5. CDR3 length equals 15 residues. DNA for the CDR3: TGTGCCAGCAGCGGGGGTAGCGGGAGGACAGATACGCAGTATTTT. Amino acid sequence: CASSGGSGRTDTQYF.

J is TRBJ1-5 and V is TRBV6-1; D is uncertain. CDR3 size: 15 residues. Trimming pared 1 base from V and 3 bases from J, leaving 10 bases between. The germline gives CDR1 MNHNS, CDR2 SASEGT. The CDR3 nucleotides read TGTGCCAGCAGTGAAGGGAGGTCATTCAATCAGCCCCAGCATTTT. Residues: CASSEGRSFNQPQHF.

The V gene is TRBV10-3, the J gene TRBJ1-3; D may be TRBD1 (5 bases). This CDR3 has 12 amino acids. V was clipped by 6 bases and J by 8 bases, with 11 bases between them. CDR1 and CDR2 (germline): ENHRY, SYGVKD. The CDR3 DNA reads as TGTGCCATCAGCTCAGGGTCAGACACCATATATTTT. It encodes CAISSGSDTIYF.

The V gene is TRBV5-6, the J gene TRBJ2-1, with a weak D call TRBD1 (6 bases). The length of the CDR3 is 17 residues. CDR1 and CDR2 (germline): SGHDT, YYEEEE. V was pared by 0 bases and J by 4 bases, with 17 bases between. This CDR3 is CASSLAPTGPLYNEQFF. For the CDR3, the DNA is TGTGCCAGCAGCTTGGCACCCACAGGGCCTCTATACAATGAGCAGTTCTTC.

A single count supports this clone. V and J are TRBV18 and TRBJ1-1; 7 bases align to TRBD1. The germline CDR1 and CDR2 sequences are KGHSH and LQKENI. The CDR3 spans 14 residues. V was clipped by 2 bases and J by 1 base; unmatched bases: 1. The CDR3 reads CASSPDRANTEAFF. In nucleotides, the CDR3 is TGTGCCAGCTCACCAGACAGGGCGAACACTGAAGCTTTCTTT.

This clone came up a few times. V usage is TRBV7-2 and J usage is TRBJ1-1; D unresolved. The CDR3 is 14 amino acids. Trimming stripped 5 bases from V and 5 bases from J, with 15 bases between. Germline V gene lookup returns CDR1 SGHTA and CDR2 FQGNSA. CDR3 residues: CASSQRGGVTEAFF. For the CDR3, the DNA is TGTGCCAGCAGCCAGCGCGGCGGGGTGACTGAAGCTTTCTTT.

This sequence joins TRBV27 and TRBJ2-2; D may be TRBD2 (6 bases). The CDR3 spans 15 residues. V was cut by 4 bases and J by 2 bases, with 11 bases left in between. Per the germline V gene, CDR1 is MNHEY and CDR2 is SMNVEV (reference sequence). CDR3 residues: CASSSQGLNTGELFF. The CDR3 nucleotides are TGTGCCAGCAGTTCCCAGGGACTCAACACCGGGGAGCTGTTTTTT.

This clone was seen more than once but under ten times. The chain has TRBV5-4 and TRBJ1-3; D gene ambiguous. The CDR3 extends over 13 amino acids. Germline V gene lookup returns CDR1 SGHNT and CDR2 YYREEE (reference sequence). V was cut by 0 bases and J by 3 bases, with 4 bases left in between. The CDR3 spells CASSLGNGNTIYF. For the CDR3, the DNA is TGTGCCAGCAGCTTGGGTAATGGAAACACCATATATTTT.

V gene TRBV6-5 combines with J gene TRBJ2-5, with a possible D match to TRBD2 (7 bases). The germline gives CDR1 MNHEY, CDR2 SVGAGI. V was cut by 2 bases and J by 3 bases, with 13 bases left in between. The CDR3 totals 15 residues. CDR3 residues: CASSYGGAEEETQYF. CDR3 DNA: TGTGCCAGCAGTTACGGGGGGGCGGAGGAAGAGACCCAGTACTTC.

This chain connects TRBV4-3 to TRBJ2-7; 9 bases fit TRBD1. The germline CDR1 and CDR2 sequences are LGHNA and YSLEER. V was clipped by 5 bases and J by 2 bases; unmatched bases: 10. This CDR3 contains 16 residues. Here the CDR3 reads CASSYQQGAEAYEQYF. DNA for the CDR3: TGCGCCAGCAGCTACCAACAGGGGGCAGAGGCCTACGAGCAGTACTTC.

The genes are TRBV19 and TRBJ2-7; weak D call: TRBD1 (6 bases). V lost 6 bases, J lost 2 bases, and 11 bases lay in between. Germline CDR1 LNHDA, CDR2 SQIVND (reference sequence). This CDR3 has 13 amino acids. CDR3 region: CASRNTGTYEQYF. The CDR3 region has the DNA TGTGCCAGTAGGAACACAGGGACCTACGAGCAGTACTTC.

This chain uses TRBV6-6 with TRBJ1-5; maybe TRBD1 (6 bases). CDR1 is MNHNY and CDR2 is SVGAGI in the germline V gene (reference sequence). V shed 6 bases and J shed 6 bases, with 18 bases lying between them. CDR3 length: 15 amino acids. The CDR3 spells CASRPLDRSGQPQHF. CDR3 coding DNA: TGTGCCAGCAGGCCCCTTGACAGGTCGGGTCAGCCCCAGCATTTT.

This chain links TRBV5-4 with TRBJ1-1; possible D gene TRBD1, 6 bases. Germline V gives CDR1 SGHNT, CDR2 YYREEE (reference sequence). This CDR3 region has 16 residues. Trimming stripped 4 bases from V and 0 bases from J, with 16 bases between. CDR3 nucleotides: TGTGCCAGCAGCGCCGGACACAGGGTCTTGAACACTGAAGCTTTCTTT. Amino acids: CASSAGHRVLNTEAFF. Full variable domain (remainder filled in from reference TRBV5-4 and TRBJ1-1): ETGVTQSPTHLIKTRGQQVTLRCSSQSGHNTVSWYQQALGQGPQFIFQYYREEENGRGNFPPRFSGLQFPNYSSELNVNALELDDSALYLCASSAGHRVLNTEAFFGQGTRLTVV.

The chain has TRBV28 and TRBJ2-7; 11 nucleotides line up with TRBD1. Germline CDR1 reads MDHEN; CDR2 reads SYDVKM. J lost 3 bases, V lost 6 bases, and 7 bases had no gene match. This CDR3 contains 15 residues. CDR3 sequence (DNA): TGTGCCAGCAGCAATTCCGGGACAGGGGGCTACGAGCAGTACTTC. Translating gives CASSNSGTGGYEQYF.